A selection of T cell receptor beta chains follows, all from one sample in a study of blood T cells in healthy people across ages. TCRdb re-analysed the 5' RACE reads in MiXCR, keeping a single row per CDR3 protein. Of approximately 1.5 million distinct CDR3 sequences listed, around 40% were seen once; the top ten hold about 4.1%. Sequencing used blood. All receptors derive from a woman aged 18-29 years in good health. The CDR3 runs from the conserved cysteine through the conserved F or W. Fields, in order: D gene, clone size, J gene, V gene, CDR3 protein, CDR3 DNA. A D gene is named only where the DNA matches it firmly. Expanded clones get a size class; other rows say once, few or many, or leave the size out.

>TRBD2|-|TRBJ2-4|TRBV6-2/TRBV6-3
CASSQVAGVVIQYF
TGTGCCAGCAGTCAAGTAGCGGGAGTGGTCATTCAGTACTTC
>-|few|TRBJ2-3|TRBV27
CASNPFRRGNTDTQYF
TGTGCCAGCAATCCCTTCCGACGGGGTAACACAGATACGCAGTATTTT
>-|few|TRBJ2-1|TRBV20-1
CSARPRRTYNEQFF
TGCAGTGCGAGGCCCCGGCGGACCTACAATGAGCAGTTCTTC
>TRBD2|-|TRBJ2-7|TRBV27
CASSPRLSGIPEQYF
TGTGCCAGCAGTCCAAGACTTAGCGGGATTCCTGAGCAGTACTTC
>TRBD1|-|TRBJ2-6|TRBV27
CASSFRTGNPGANVLTF
TGTGCCAGCAGTTTTCGGACAGGTAACCCTGGGGCCAACGTCCTGACTTTC
>-|-|TRBJ2-3|TRBV6-5
CASSDSPAPGTQYF
TGTGCCAGCAGTGACTCGCCAGCTCCGGGGACGCAGTATTTT
>TRBD1|-|TRBJ1-2|TRBV7-9
CASSLVPGQGTNYGYTF
TGTGCCAGCAGCTTAGTCCCGGGACAGGGAACCAACTATGGCTACACCTTC
>TRBD1|many|TRBJ2-7|TRBV7-7
CASSLGQGNHEQYF
TGTGCTAGCAGCTTGGGACAGGGGAACCACGAGCAGTACTTC
>-|few|TRBJ2-7|TRBV15
CATSRVGEMANQYF
TGTGCCACCAGCAGAGTTGGGGAAATGGCGAACCAGTACTTC
>TRBD1|-|TRBJ2-1|TRBV5-1
CASSLVATGGHNEQFF
TGCGCCAGCAGCTTGGTTGCCACAGGGGGCCACAATGAGCAGTTCTTC
>-|many|TRBJ1-5|TRBV9
CASSPGANQPQHF
TGTGCCAGCAGCCCCGGGGCGAATCAGCCCCAGCATTTT
>-|-|TRBJ2-4|TRBV12-3/TRBV12-4
CVSSLSHGAGAAKNIQYF
TGTGTCAGCAGTTTATCCCATGGGGCAGGGGCGGCCAAAAACATTCAGTACTTC
>TRBD1|-|TRBJ1-1|TRBV6-6
CASSPSTGTVRGTEAFF
TGTGCCAGCAGCCCATCGACAGGGACGGTGAGGGGAACTGAAGCTTTCTTT
>TRBD2|-|TRBJ2-5|TRBV27
CASSSTGGTIRYNEQYF
TGTGCCAGCAGTTCCACCGGGGGGACCATCAGATACAATGAGCAGTACTTC
>-|many|TRBJ2-1|TRBV4-2
CASSQSQYNEQFF
TGTGCCAGCAGCCAGTCCCAGTACAATGAGCAGTTCTTC
>-|-|TRBJ2-1|TRBV20-1
CSAREPSGGVGIDEQFF
TGCAGTGCTAGAGAACCTTCTGGAGGAGTTGGTATCGATGAGCAGTTCTTC
>-|-|TRBJ2-5|TRBV7-7
CASSPNNVRETQYF
TGTGCTAGCAGCCCCAACAATGTTCGGGAGACCCAGTACTTC
>-|-|TRBJ1-5|TRBV3-1
CASSNRDVGNQPQHF
TGTGCCAGCAGCAACCGGGACGTGGGCAATCAGCCCCAGCATTTT
>-|-|TRBJ1-2|TRBV4-1
CASSPGPFSPPGYTF
TGCGCCAGCAGCCCAGGACCTTTCTCCCCCCCTGGCTACACCTTC
>-|-|TRBJ2-7|TRBV4-3
CASSQELRGGSEQYF
TGCGCCAGCAGCCAAGAATTGCGCGGCGGCAGCGAGCAGTACTTC
>-|few|TRBJ2-1|TRBV27
CASSRPGKQFF
TGTGCCAGCAGCCGACCGGGTAAGCAGTTCTTC
>TRBD1|-|TRBJ1-6|TRBV20-1
CSASEQGRDSPLHF
TGCAGTGCTAGTGAACAGGGGCGGGATTCACCCCTCCACTTT
>-|-|TRBJ1-2|TRBV9
CASSVGAGSGYTF
TGTGCCAGCAGCGTAGGGGCAGGGTCAGGCTACACCTTC
>-|-|TRBJ1-5|TRBV6-2/TRBV6-3
CASSYSPKTLNQPQHF
TGTGCCAGCAGTTACTCGCCAAAGACCCTCAATCAGCCCCAGCATTTT
>TRBD2|few|TRBJ2-7|TRBV7-9
CASSLASGVNEQYF
TGTGCCAGCAGCTTGGCGAGCGGGGTCAACGAGCAGTACTTC
>-|few|TRBJ1-1|TRBV30
CAWMMNTEAFF
TGTGCCTGGATGATGAACACTGAAGCTTTCTTT
>TRBD2|-|TRBJ2-3|TRBV6-2/TRBV6-3
CASSYQPAGVPVGDTQYF
TGTGCCAGCAGTTACCAGCCAGCGGGAGTTCCAGTTGGAGATACGCAGTATTTT
>-|once|TRBJ1-1|TRBV5-1
CANSLGSGGEAFF
TGCGCCAACAGCTTGGGGTCGGGGGGTGAAGCTTTCTTT
>-|few|TRBJ2-3|TRBV20-1
CSARAPGFAQYF
TGCAGTGCTAGGGCCCCAGGGTTTGCGCAGTATTTT
>TRBD2|-|TRBJ2-3|TRBV7-9
CASSLAISGGTDTQYF
TGTGCCAGCAGCTTAGCGATTAGCGGGGGCACAGATACGCAGTATTTT
>-|-|TRBJ2-1|TRBV11-2
CASSLGPGLSNEQFF
TGTGCCAGCAGCTTAGGGCCGGGACTCTCCAATGAGCAGTTCTTC
>-|-|TRBJ2-5|TRBV20-1
CSARDPRIGDGETQYF
TGCAGTGCTAGAGATCCCCGGATCGGGGATGGGGAGACCCAGTACTTC
>TRBD1|once|TRBJ2-1|TRBV7-2
CASSSTRTGVSYGRYEQFF
TGTGCCAGCAGCTCCACTAGGACAGGTGTCTCCTATGGTCGCTATGAGCAGTTCTTC
>-|-|TRBJ1-2|TRBV6-2/TRBV6-3
CASSQGYTF
TGTGCCAGCAGTCAGGGCTACACCTTC
>TRBD2|-|TRBJ2-1|TRBV5-1
CASRPSGGYYNEQFF
TGCGCCAGCAGACCTAGCGGGGGCTACTACAATGAGCAGTTCTTC
>TRBD1|-|TRBJ1-2|TRBV27
CASSLLQGDNYGYTF
TGTGCCAGCAGTTTACTGCAGGGGGACAACTATGGCTACACCTTC
>TRBD1|-|TRBJ2-2|TRBV4-1
CASSQVWTGGFVGELFF
TGCGCCAGCAGCCAAGTTTGGACAGGGGGCTTTGTCGGGGAGCTGTTTTTT
>-|-|TRBJ2-2|TRBV12-3/TRBV12-4
CASSRGGAGTGELFF
TGTGCCAGCAGTCGCGGTGGAGCGGGCACCGGGGAGCTGTTTTTT
>-|-|TRBJ2-7|TRBV4-2
CASSPVRGRGDEQYF
TGTGCCAGCAGCCCCGTACGGGGGCGGGGTGATGAGCAGTACTTC
>TRBD2|-|TRBJ2-1|TRBV14
CASSQPGLADLRQFF
TGTGCCAGCAGCCAACCGGGACTAGCGGACCTGAGGCAGTTCTTC
>TRBD2|-|TRBJ2-1|TRBV20-1
CSALTPVGSGNHNEQFF
TGCAGTGCTCTTACCCCCGTGGGTAGCGGGAACCACAATGAGCAGTTCTTC
>-|few|TRBJ2-5|TRBV7-7
CASSFGWGQETQYF
TGTGCTAGCAGCTTCGGCTGGGGACAAGAGACCCAGTACTTC